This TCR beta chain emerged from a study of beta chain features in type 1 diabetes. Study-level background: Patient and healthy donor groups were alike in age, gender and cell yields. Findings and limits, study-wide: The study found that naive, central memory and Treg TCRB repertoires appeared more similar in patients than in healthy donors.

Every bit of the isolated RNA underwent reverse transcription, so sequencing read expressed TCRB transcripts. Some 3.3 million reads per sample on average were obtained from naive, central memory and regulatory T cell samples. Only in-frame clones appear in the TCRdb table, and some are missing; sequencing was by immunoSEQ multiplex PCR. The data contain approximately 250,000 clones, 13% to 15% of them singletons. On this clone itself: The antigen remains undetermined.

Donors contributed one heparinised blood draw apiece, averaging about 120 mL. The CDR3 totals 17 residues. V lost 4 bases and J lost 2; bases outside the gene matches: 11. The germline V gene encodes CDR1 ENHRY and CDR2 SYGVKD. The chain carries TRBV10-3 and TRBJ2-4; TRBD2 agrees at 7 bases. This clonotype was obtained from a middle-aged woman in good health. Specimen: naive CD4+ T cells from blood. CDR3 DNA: TGTGCCATCAGTGGAGGGAGGCGGGGGACGACCAAAAACATTCAGTACTTC. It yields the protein CAISGGRRGTTKNIQYF.